Listed here are 20 T cell receptor beta chains from one sample, sequenced in a study of blood T cell repertoires in COVID-19. The data were produced by immunoSEQ multiplex PCR, yet TCRdb's version contains in-frame clones alone and is incomplete. The data contain 150,000 to 200,000 clones, around 80% of them singletons. The specimen sequenced was PBMCs or T cells enriched from blood (not recorded which). These TCRs come from a woman in her 50s with acute COVID-19.

The chain employs TRBV27 and TRBJ1-2; TRBD1 aligns across 7 bases. The V gene end was trimmed by 9 bases and the J gene end by 3 bases; junction bases not matched to a gene: 16. There are 16 residues in the CDR3. The germline V gene has CDR1 MNHEY and CDR2 SMNVEV (reference sequence). This CDR3 is CASLGRKQGFDYGYTF. The CDR3 DNA follows: TGTGCCAGTTTAGGTCGAAAACAGGGGTTTGACTATGGCTACACCTTC.

This chain connects TRBV18 to TRBJ1-4; D gene unclear. The V gene lost 3 bases and the J gene lost 11 bases, with 10 bases spanning the gap. Germline CDR1 is KGHSH and CDR2 is LQKENI. The CDR3 covers 12 residues. CDR3 sequence reads: CASSPTPGKLFF. The CDR3 DNA reads TGTGCCAGCTCACCGACGCCCGGGAAACTGTTTTTT.

This clone is a singleton in its sample. The CDR3 DNA sequence: TGCGCCAGCCTGGGTGGGATAGCGGGAATCCTGGTGGGCGGGGAGCTGTTTTTT. Translated: CASLGGIAGILVGGELFF. This chain links TRBV4-1 with TRBJ2-2; TRBD2 agrees at 8 bases. The length of the CDR3 is 18 residues. Germline CDR1 MGHRA, CDR2 YSYEKL. The junction had 21 bases not matched to a gene; V was cut back by 8 bases and J by 7 bases.

This chain joins TRBV7-6 and TRBJ1-1; perhaps TRBD1 as D (6 bases). The ends were cut back, 0 bases at V and 0 bases at J, with 8 bases in the middle. Germline V gene lookup returns CDR1 SGHVS and CDR2 FNYEAQ. The CDR3 has 15 residues. In DNA, the CDR3 is TGTGCCAGCAGCTTAGCGCAGGGGATGAACACTGAAGCTTTCTTT. Its protein is CASSLAQGMNTEAFF.

The chain links TRBV11-2 to TRBJ2-3, with D perhaps TRBD1 (5 bases). Germline V gene data show CDR1 as SGHAT and CDR2 as FQNNGV. The CDR3 spans 14 residues. V shed 5 bases and J shed 6 bases, with 15 bases lying between them. CDR3 residues: CASSPLQGRDTQYF. Written as DNA, the CDR3 is TGTGCCAGCAGCCCTCTCCAGGGCCGGGATACGCAGTATTTT.

V usage is TRBV6-5 and J usage is TRBJ1-2; 10 bases align to TRBD1. Germline CDR1 reads MNHEY; CDR2 reads SVGAGI. V shed 2 bases and J 6 bases; nucleotides not matched to a gene: 6. CDR3 size: 15 residues. The CDR3 nucleotides are TGTGCCAGCAGTTACCAGGGACAGGGGTTGGATGGCTACACCTTC. This sequence encodes CASSYQGQGLDGYTF.

CDR3 coding DNA: TGTGCCTGGAGTGTGGGTATCCGGGGGGCCGGGGCCGGGGAGCTGTTTTTT. As protein: CAWSVGIRGAGAGELFF. The chain employs TRBV30 and TRBJ2-2; a possible D gene is TRBD2 (7 bases). CDR1 is GTSNPN, CDR2 SVGIG, per germline (reference sequence). The length of the CDR3 is 17 residues. The V end lost 0 bases, the J end lost 6 bases, and 20 bases lay between the germline ends.

The gene calls are TRBV7-9 and TRBJ1-2; the D is unclear. The CDR3 has 15 amino acids. Trimming pared 4 bases from V and 2 bases from J, leaving 14 bases between. Looked up from germline, CDR1 is SEHNR and CDR2 is FQNEAQ (reference sequence). The CDR3, as DNA: TGTGCCAGCAGCTCAGCCCCAGGCGGGAACTATGGCTACACCTTC. It is translated as CASSSAPGGNYGYTF.

The V gene is TRBV10-2, the J gene TRBJ1-5, with D possibly TRBD1 on 5 matching bases. Trimming pared 6 bases from V and 5 bases from J, leaving 14 bases between. CDR3 length: 14 amino acids. Germline lookup yields CDR1 WSHSY and CDR2 SAAADI. The CDR3 loop is CASREVGGDQPQHF. CDR3 sequence (DNA): TGCGCCAGCAGAGAGGTCGGGGGAGATCAGCCCCAGCATTTT.

The chain joins TRBV19 to TRBJ2-5; D is uncertain. The CDR3 runs to 14 residues. The V end was cut by 3 bases, the J end by 2 bases, with 10 bases between. Germline V CDR1 and CDR2: LNHDA, SQIVND (reference sequence). The CDR3 DNA sequence: TGTGCCAGTAGTATCAACTTTTTACAAGAGACCCAGTACTTC. Translation gives CASSINFLQETQYF.

The chain employs TRBV6-5 and TRBJ2-5; 8 bases agree with TRBD2. V shed 6 bases and J 1 base; nucleotides not matched to a gene: 4. The V gene's germline CDR1 is MNHEY and CDR2 SVGAGI. This CDR3 is 14 amino acids long. The CDR3 DNA reads TGTGCCAGCAGAGACGGGGGGGCCCAAGAGACCCAGTACTTC. Translation gives CASRDGGAQETQYF.

Written as DNA, the CDR3 is TGTGCCAGCAGCCTGAGGACAGCCGGGAATCAGCCCCAGCATTTT. Its translation: CASSLRTAGNQPQHF. The chain combines TRBV3-1 (or the pseudogene TRBV3-2) with TRBJ1-5, with D maybe TRBD1 (6 bases). V was shortened by 4 bases and J by 4 bases, with 14 bases between the two germline ends. The CDR3 is made up of 15 amino acids. Germline assignment: CDR1 LGHDT and CDR2 YNNKEL (reference sequence).

The chain links TRBV6-2 or TRBV6-3 to TRBJ2-7, with D uncertain. With 6 bases removed from V and 6 bases from J, the gap between germline ends came to 18 bases. The CDR3 spans 14 residues. Germline CDR1 reads MNHEY; CDR2 reads SVGEGT. The CDR3 sequence: CASSSDLRLREQYV. DNA for the CDR3: TGTGCCAGCAGCTCCGACTTACGACTGCGCGAGCAGTACGTC.

This chain uses TRBV5-6 with TRBJ2-5; D might be TRBD2 (5 bases). V shed 1 base and J shed 5 bases, with 12 bases lying between them. CDR1 and CDR2 (germline): SGHDT, YYEEEE. There are 14 residues in the CDR3. CDR3 sequence reads: CASSLTSPMETQYF. CDR3 DNA: TGTGCCAGCAGCTTGACTAGTCCGATGGAGACCCAGTACTTC. The variable domain in full, completed from reference TRBV5-6 and TRBJ2-5, reads DAGVTQSPTHLIKTRGQQVTLRCSPKSGHDTVSWYQQALGQGPQFIFQYYEEEERQRGNFPDRFSGHQFPNYSSELNVNALLLGDSALYLCASSLTSPMETQYFGPGTRLLVL.

This chain connects TRBV7-9 to TRBJ2-5; 14 positions match TRBD2. The V and J ends lost 5 bases and 5 bases, in that order; junction bases with no gene match: 4. The CDR3 has 15 amino acids. Germline CDR1 is SEHNR and CDR2 is FQNEAQ (reference sequence). CDR3 in DNA: TGTGCCAGCAGCCCCTGGACTAGCGGGGGGGAGACCCAGTACTTC. Protein: CASSPWTSGGETQYF.

The V gene is TRBV19, the J gene TRBJ2-5; 7 bases line up with TRBD2. Germline V gene data show CDR1 as LNHDA and CDR2 as SQIVND (reference sequence). Trimming removed 5 bases from V and 5 bases from J; junction bases left unmatched: 8. This CDR3 comprises 14 residues. The CDR3 coding sequence is TGTGCCAGTAGTTCCGGACTAGGAGTGGAGACCCAGTACTTC. It translates to CASSSGLGVETQYF.

The rearrangement uses TRBV19 and TRBJ1-1; the match to TRBD1 covers 8 bases. The CDR3 runs 16 residues. Germline CDR1 reads LNHDA; CDR2 reads SQIVND (reference sequence). V was clipped by 6 bases and J by 1 base; unmatched bases: 10. Written as DNA, the CDR3 is TGTGCCAGTAGCCCTCAGGGGGCGGGGGAGAACACTGAAGCTTTCTTT. It translates to CASSPQGAGENTEAFF.

This chain joins TRBV4-2 and TRBJ2-1, with 14 positions matching TRBD2. Looked up from germline, CDR1 is LGHNA and CDR2 is YNFKEQ. This CDR3 is built from 18 residues. The junction had 13 bases not matched to a gene; V was cut back by 4 bases and J by 8 bases. Here the CDR3 reads CASSRGGLAGGRRDEQFF. For the CDR3, the DNA is TGTGCCAGCAGCCGGGGTGGACTAGCGGGGGGTCGCCGGGATGAGCAGTTCTTC.

The J gene is TRBJ1-1, the V gene TRBV5-1; 12 nucleotides match TRBD1. The CDR3 is made up of 14 amino acids. CDR1 is SGHRS, CDR2 YFSETQ, per germline. The ends lost 7 bases at V and 4 bases at J; junction bases unmatched: 5. CDR3 coding DNA: TGCGCCAGCGCCGGGACAGGGGGCCTCACTGAAGCTTTCTTT. Amino acid sequence: CASAGTGGLTEAFF.

The chain couples TRBV27 to TRBJ2-2; D perhaps matches TRBD1 (5 bases). The germline V gene has CDR1 MNHEY and CDR2 SMNVEV (reference sequence). CDR3 length equals 17 residues. Trimming took off 1 base at V and 0 bases at J, with 12 bases between the two ends. The CDR3 sequence is CASSLYQGTANTGELFF. For the CDR3, the DNA is TGTGCCAGCAGTTTATACCAGGGCACCGCGAACACCGGGGAGCTGTTTTTT.